The present TCR beta chain was sequenced within a study of blood T cell repertoires in COVID-19. This clone appeared a single time. Germline V gene sequence: CDR1 SGHAT, CDR2 FQNNGV. V was clipped by 2 bases and J by 4 bases; unmatched bases: 7. The CDR3 consists of 15 residues. Clones were sequenced by immunoSEQ multiplex PCR, and TCRdb holds only the in-frame ones, with some missing. The sample holds approximately 300,000 clones; roughly 85% are singletons and the top ten take approximately 5%. Sequencing was done on a sample of PBMCs or T cells enriched from blood (not recorded which). The rearrangement links TRBV11-2 to TRBJ1-1, with 7 bases fitting TRBD1. The receptor was derived from a woman aged 25 to 39 who had recovered from COVID-19. CDR3 sequence (DNA): TGTGCCAGCAGCTTACACAGGGGTTTCGGCACTGAAGCTTTCTTT. Its protein product is CASSLHRGFGTEAFF.